One and the same sample provided the 6 T cell receptor beta chains below, sequenced in a study of somatic mutations in cytotoxic T cells in rheumatoid arthritis. The method was immunoSEQ multiplex PCR; TCRdb's version includes in-frame clones alone and lacks a portion of them. The table shows under 8,000 clones, with less than 75% occurring only once. The sample consisted of CD8+ T cells sorted from blood. These TCRs come from a woman aged 45-65 years in good health.

This clone is medium-sized within its sample. The chain links TRBV11-2 to TRBJ2-2; 9 nucleotides line up with TRBD1. Germline V CDR1 and CDR2: SGHAT, FQNNGV. After removal of 5 bases from V and 6 bases from J, the junction contained 10 bases not matched to a gene. The length of the CDR3 is 16 residues. This chain's CDR3 is CASSGRTGALPGELFF. The CDR3, as DNA: TGTGCCAGCAGCGGTCGGACAGGGGCCCTTCCCGGGGAGCTGTTTTTT.

This chain connects TRBV5-4 to TRBJ1-6; D may be TRBD1 (5 bases). Trimming removed 5 bases at V and 9 bases at J, with 18 bases between. The CDR3 loop spans 15 amino acids. From germline, CDR1 is SGHNT and CDR2 YYREEE (reference sequence). The CDR3, as DNA: TGTGCCAGCAGGCTTGGCCAGCAGGGCGTTTCACCCCTCCACTTT. This translates into CASRLGQQGVSPLHF.

This clone was recorded a few times. The chain recombines TRBV5-6 with TRBJ2-7, with 10 bases aligning to TRBD2. V shed 3 bases and J 4 bases; nucleotides not matched to a gene: 7. The CDR3 loop spans 15 amino acids. Germline lookup yields CDR1 SGHDT and CDR2 YYEEEE. The CDR3 coding sequence is TGTGCCAGCAGCTCAGCGGGGGGGCTGGCATACGAGCAGTACTTC. Encoded protein: CASSSAGGLAYEQYF.

The rearrangement uses TRBV5-1 and TRBJ1-2, with D maybe TRBD1 (5 bases). Trimming shortened V by 4 bases and J by 4 bases, and 11 bases separated the two germline ends. The CDR3 runs to 13 residues. CDR1 and CDR2 from the germline V gene are SGHRS and YFSETQ. The CDR3 DNA reads as TGCGCCAGCAGCCGGGGGGGTAGCTATGGCTACACCTTC. Translating it yields CASSRGGSYGYTF.

The chain has TRBV5-5 and TRBJ1-2, with 8 bases aligning to TRBD1. There are 15 residues in the CDR3. Germline V lookup: CDR1 SGHKS, CDR2 YYEKEE (reference sequence). V lost 4 bases and J lost 5; bases outside the gene matches: 10. CDR3 protein: CASSPDGQGGYGYTF. In DNA form, the CDR3 reads TGTGCCAGCAGCCCGGACGGACAGGGAGGTTATGGCTACACCTTC. The full variable domain, its missing parts supplied by reference TRBV5-5 and TRBJ1-2, is DAGVTQSPTHLIKTRGQQVTLRCSPISGHKSVSWYQQVLGQGPQFIFQYYEKEERGRGNFPDRFSARQFPNYSSELNVNALLLGDSALYLCASSPDGQGGYGYTFGSGTRLTVV.

This clone was detected only a few times. V gene TRBV6-1 combines with J gene TRBJ2-7; D call uncertain. The CDR3 runs to 11 residues. Trimming took off 6 bases at V and 0 bases at J, with 3 bases between the two ends. Germline V gene sequence: CDR1 MNHNS, CDR2 SASEGT. CDR3 sequence: CASSHSYEQYF. The CDR3 region has the DNA TGTGCCAGCAGCCACTCCTACGAGCAGTACTTC.